This T cell receptor (beta chain) was found in a study of shared clonotypes between healthy human individuals. Findings and caveats of the study: Sharing of clonotypes among donors was expected to vary with sequencing depth. In general, naive subsets displayed greater estimated richness than memory subsets did.

As to this clone: The target antigen is unknown.

Only CD45RO-negative cells positively selected for CCR7 counted as naive CD8 cells, so terminally differentiated effector memory CD45RA+ cells were excluded. In the original analysis: Junction-only immunoSEQ sequences carried no quality scores, so filtering differed. Clones were sequenced by immunoSEQ multiplex PCR, and TCRdb holds only the in-frame ones, with some missing. From that table come the V and J calls and clone size; the DNA was used to work out D and trimming. The data contain hundreds of thousands of clones, 85% to 95% of them singletons. The V end lost 1 base, the J end lost 5 bases, and 12 bases lay between the germline ends. The CDR3 contains 14 residues. Per the germline V gene, CDR1 is MDHEN and CDR2 is SYDVKM.

This rearrangement joins TRBV28 to TRBJ2-7; D not certain. The TCR originated in a woman in her twenties or thirties in good health. Sequenced material: naive CD8+ T cells sorted from blood. For the CDR3, the DNA is TGTGCCAGCAGTTTATCGGCCAGATGGAACGAGCAGTACTTC. Translating gives CASSLSARWNEQYF.